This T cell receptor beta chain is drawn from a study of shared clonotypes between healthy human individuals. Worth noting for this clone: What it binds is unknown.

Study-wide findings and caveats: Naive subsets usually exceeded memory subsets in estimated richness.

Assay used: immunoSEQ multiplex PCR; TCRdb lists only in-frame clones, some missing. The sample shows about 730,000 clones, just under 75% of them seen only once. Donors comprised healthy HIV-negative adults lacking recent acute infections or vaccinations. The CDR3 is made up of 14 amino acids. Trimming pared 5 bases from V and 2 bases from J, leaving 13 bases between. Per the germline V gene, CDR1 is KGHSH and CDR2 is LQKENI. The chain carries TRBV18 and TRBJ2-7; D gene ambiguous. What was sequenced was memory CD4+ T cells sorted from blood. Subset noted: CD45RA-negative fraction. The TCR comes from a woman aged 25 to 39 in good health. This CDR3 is CASSVGPLTYEQYF. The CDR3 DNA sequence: TGTGCCAGCTCAGTTGGACCGCTAACCTACGAGCAGTACTTC.